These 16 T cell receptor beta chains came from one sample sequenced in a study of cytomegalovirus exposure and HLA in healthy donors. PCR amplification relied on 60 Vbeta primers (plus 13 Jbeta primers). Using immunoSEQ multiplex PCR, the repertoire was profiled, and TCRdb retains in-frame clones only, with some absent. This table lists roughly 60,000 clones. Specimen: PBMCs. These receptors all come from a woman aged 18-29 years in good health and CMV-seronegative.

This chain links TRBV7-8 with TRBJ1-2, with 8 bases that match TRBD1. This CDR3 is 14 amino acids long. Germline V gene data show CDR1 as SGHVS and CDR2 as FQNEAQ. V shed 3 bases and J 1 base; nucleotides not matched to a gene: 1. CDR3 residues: CASSLTGDNYGYTF. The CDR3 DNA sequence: TGTGCCAGCAGCTTGACAGGGGATAACTATGGCTACACCTTC.

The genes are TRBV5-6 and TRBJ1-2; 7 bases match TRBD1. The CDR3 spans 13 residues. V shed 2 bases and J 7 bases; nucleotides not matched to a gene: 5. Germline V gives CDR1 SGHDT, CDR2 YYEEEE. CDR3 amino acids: CASSFRQGGGYTF. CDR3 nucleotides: TGTGCCAGCAGCTTCAGACAGGGTGGTGGCTACACCTTC. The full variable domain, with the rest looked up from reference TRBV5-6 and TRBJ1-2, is DAGVTQSPTHLIKTRGQQVTLRCSPKSGHDTVSWYQQALGQGPQFIFQYYEEEERQRGNFPDRFSGHQFPNYSSELNVNALLLGDSALYLCASSFRQGGGYTFGSGTRLTVV.

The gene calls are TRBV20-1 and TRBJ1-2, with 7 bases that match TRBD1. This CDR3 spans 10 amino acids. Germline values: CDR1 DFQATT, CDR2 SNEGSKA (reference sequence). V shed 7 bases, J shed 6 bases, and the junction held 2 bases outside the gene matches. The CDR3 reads CSVGQNGYTF. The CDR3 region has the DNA TGCAGTGTGGGACAGAATGGCTACACCTTC.

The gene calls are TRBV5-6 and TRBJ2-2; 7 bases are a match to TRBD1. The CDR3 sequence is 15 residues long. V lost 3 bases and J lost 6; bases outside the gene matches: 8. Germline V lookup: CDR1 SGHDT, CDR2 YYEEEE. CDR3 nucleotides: TGTGCCAGCAGCTGGGACAGCGGAAATGCCGGGGAGCTGTTTTTT. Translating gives CASSWDSGNAGELFF.

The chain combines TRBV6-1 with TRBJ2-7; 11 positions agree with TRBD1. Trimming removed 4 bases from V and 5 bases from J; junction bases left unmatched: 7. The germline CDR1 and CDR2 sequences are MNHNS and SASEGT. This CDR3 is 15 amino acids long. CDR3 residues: CASSGRWTGGDEQYF. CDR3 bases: TGTGCCAGCAGTGGCAGGTGGACAGGGGGCGACGAGCAGTACTTC.

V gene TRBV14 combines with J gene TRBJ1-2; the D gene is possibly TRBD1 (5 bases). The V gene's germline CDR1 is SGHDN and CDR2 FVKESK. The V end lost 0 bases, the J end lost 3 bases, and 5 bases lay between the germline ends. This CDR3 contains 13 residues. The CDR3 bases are TGTGCCAGCAGCCAAGACAGGGACTATGGCTACACCTTC. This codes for CASSQDRDYGYTF.

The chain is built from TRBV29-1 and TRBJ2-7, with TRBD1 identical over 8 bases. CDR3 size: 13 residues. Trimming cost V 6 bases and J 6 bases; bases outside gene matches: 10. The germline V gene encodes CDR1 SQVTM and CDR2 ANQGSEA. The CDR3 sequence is CSVQGAGLSEQYF. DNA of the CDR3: TGCAGCGTCCAGGGGGCAGGGCTCTCCGAGCAGTACTTC.

The CDR3 here is CASSQQNMNTEAFF. In nucleotides, the CDR3 is TGTGCCAGCAGCCAGCAGAACATGAACACTGAAGCTTTCTTT. This chain connects TRBV4-2 to TRBJ1-1; no definite D call. Trimming cost V 3 bases and J 0 bases, with 8 bases left between them. Germline V CDR1 and CDR2: LGHNA, YNFKEQ. The CDR3 has 14 amino acids.

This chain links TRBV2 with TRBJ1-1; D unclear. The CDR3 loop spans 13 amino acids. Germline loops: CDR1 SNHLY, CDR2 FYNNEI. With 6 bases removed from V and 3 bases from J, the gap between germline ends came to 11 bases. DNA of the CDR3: TGTGCCAGCAGCCCAACCAGTTACACTGAAGCTTTCTTT. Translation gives CASSPTSYTEAFF.

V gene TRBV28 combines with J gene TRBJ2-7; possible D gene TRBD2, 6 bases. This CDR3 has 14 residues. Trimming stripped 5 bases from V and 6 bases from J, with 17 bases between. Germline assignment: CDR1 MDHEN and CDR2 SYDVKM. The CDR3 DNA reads TGTGCCAGCAGTCAGAGGGACTCAGTGGGCGAGCAGTACTTC. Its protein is CASSQRDSVGEQYF. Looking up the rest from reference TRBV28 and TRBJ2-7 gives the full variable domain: DVKVTQSSRYLVKRTGEKVFLECVQDMDHENMFWYRQDPGLGLRLIYFSYDVKMKEKGDIPEGYSVSREKKERFSLILESASTNQTSMYLCASSQRDSVGEQYFGPGTRLTVT.

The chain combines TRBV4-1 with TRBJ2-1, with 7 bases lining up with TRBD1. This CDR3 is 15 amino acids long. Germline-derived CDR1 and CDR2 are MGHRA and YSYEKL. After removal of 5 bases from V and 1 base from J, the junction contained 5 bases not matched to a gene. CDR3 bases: TGCGCCAGCAGCAATGACAGGGCTTCCTACAATGAGCAGTTCTTC. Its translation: CASSNDRASYNEQFF.

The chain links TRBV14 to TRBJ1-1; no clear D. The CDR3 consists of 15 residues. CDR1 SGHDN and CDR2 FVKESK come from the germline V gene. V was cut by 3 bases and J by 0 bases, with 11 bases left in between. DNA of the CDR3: TGTGCCAGCAGCCATGCACAGTTAATGAACACTGAAGCTTTCTTT. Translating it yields CASSHAQLMNTEAFF.

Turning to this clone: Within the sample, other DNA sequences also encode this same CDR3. The CDR3 sequence is CASSLGGGTEAFF. The CDR3 bases are TGTGCCAGCAGCTTAGGAGGGGGCACTGAAGCTTTCTTT. This chain uses TRBV7-6 with TRBJ1-1; tentatively, D is TRBD1 (6 bases). V lost 1 base to trimming and J lost 4 bases, with 7 bases between them. This CDR3 has 13 amino acids. Per germline, CDR1 SGHVS and CDR2 FNYEAQ.

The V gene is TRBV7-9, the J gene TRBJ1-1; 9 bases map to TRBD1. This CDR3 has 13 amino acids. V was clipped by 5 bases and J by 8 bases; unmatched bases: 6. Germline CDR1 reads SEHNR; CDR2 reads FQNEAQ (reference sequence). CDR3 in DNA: TGTGCCAGCAGCGGACAGGGGCGGGAAGAAGCTTTCTTT. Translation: CASSGQGREEAFF.

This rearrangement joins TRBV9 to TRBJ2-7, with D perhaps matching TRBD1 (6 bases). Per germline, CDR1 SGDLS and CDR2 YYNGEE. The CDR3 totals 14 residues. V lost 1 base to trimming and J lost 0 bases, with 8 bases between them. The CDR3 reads CASSVTGSSYEQYF. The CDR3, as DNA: TGTGCCAGCAGCGTAACAGGGAGCTCCTACGAGCAGTACTTC.

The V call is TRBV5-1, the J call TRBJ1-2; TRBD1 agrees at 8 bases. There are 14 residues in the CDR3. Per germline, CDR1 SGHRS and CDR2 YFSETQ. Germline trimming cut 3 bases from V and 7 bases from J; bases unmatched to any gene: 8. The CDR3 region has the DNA TGCGCCAGCAGCTCCACCCAGGGGGCCGGTGGCTACACCTTC. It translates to CASSSTQGAGGYTF.